These T cell receptor beta chains were read from a single sample in a study of T cell responses to AZD1222 COVID-19 vaccine. The method was immunoSEQ multiplex PCR; TCRdb's version includes in-frame clones alone and lacks a portion of them. The sample lists 140,000 or so clones; around 90% were seen once. The starting material was peripheral blood, obtained 28 days after the second AZD1222 dose. These receptors originate from an adult who received the AZD1222 COVID-19 vaccine. CDR3s include the opening cysteine and the closing phenylalanine or tryptophan. Fields, in order: D gene, J gene, V gene, clone size, CDR3 protein, CDR3 DNA. The D gene is left open where the match is weak. The size of a clone is reported for some rows only, either as once, few or many, or as a class for expanded clones.

D: .; J: TRBJ2-2; V: TRBV29-1; size: .; CDR3: CSVAPPGAGELFF; DNA: TGCAGCGTGGCTCCTCCCGGTGCCGGGGAGCTGTTTTTT
D: .; J: TRBJ1-2; V: TRBV5-6; size: once; CDR3: CASSSGLPSGGYTF; DNA: TGTGCCAGCAGCTCCGGACTTCCGTCTGGTGGCTACACCTTC
D: .; J: TRBJ2-5; V: TRBV10-3; size: once; CDR3: CAISESGFGRQETQYF; DNA: TGTGCCATCAGTGAGTCCGGCTTTGGTCGTCAAGAGACCCAGTACTTC
D: .; J: TRBJ1-1; V: TRBV7-9; size: .; CDR3: CASSLIRGVTEAFF; DNA: TGTGCCAGCAGCTTAATCCGGGGGGTCACTGAAGCTTTCTTT
D: .; J: TRBJ1-1; V: TRBV10-1; size: .; CDR3: CASKAGMNTEAFF; DNA: TGCGCCAGCAAGGCAGGGATGAACACTGAAGCTTTCTTT
D: .; J: TRBJ1-2; V: TRBV2; size: .; CDR3: CASSVTRENGYTF; DNA: TGTGCCAGCAGTGTAACAAGGGAAAATGGCTACACCTTC
D: TRBD2; J: TRBJ2-5; V: TRBV2; size: .; CDR3: CASRTPFGTSLETQYF; DNA: TGTGCCAGCAGAACTCCCTTTGGGACTAGCCTGGAGACCCAGTACTTC
D: TRBD1; J: TRBJ2-7; V: TRBV7-9; size: .; CDR3: CASSQGDRGYEQYF; DNA: TGTGCCAGCAGCCAGGGGGACAGAGGCTACGAGCAGTACTTC
D: .; J: TRBJ1-1; V: TRBV4-2; size: .; CDR3: CASSQVGEGFNTEAFF; DNA: TGTGCCAGCAGCCAAGTCGGTGAAGGGTTTAACACTGAAGCTTTCTTT
D: TRBD1; J: TRBJ2-7; V: TRBV7-6; size: .; CDR3: CASSLVGTGGHEQYF; DNA: TGTGCCAGCAGCTTAGTGGGGACAGGGGGCCACGAGCAGTACTTC
D: .; J: TRBJ2-5; V: TRBV6-6; size: .; CDR3: CASNNKAGAEGTQYF; DNA: TGTGCCAGCAACAACAAGGCGGGGGCCGAGGGGACCCAGTACTTC
D: .; J: TRBJ1-1; V: TRBV19; size: .; CDR3: CASSPGLLGGTEAFF; DNA: TGTGCCAGTAGTCCCGGCCTCCTTGGCGGGACTGAAGCTTTCTTT
D: .; J: TRBJ2-1; V: TRBV19; size: .; CDR3: CASSIGWQAGHNEQFF; DNA: TGTGCCAGTAGTATAGGCTGGCAGGCGGGCCACAATGAGCAGTTCTTC
D: .; J: TRBJ2-1; V: TRBV18; size: .; CDR3: CASSPPVSYNEQFF; DNA: TGTGCCAGCTCACCACCGGTTTCCTACAATGAGCAGTTCTTC